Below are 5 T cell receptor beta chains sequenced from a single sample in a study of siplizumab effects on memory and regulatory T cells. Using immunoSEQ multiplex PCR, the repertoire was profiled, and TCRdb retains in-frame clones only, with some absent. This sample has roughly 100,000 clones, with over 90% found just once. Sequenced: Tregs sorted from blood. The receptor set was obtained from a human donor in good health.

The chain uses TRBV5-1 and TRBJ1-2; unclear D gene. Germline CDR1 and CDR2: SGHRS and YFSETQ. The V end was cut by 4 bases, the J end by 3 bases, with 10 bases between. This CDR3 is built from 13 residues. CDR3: CASSLGRDYGYTF. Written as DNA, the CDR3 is TGCGCCAGCAGCCTCGGACGGGACTATGGCTACACCTTC.

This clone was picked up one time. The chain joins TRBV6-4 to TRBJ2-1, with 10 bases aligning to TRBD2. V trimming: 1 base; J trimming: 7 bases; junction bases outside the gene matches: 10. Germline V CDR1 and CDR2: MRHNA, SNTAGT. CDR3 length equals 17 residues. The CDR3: CASSDFYPSGSRNEQFF. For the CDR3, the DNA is TGTGCCAGCAGTGACTTTTATCCTAGCGGGAGCCGAAATGAGCAGTTCTTC.

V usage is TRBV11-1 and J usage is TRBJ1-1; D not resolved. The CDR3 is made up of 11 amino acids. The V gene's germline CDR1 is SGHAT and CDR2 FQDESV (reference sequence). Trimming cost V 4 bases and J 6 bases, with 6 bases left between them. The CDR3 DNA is TGTGCCAGCAGCTCCTTCTCTGAAGCTTTCTTT. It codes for CASSSFSEAFF.

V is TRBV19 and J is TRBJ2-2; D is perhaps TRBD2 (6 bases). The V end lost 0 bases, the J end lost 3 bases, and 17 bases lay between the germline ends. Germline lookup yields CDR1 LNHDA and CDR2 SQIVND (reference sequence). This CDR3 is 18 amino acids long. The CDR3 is CASSIDPRDWGHTGELFF. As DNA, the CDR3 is TGTGCCAGTAGTATAGATCCCCGGGACTGGGGTCACACCGGGGAGCTGTTTTTT. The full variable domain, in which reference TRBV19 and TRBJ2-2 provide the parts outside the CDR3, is DGGITQSPKYLFRKEGQNVTLSCEQNLNHDAMYWYRQDPGQGLRLIYYSQIVNDFQKGDIAEGYSVSREKKESFPLTVTSAQKNPTAFYLCASSIDPRDWGHTGELFFGEGSRLTVL.

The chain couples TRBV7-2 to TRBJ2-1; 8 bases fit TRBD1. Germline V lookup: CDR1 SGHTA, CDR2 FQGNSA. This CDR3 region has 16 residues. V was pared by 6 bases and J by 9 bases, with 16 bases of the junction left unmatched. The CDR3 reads CASRPPAGTGATEQFF. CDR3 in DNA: TGTGCCAGCAGGCCCCCCGCCGGGACAGGTGCCACTGAGCAGTTCTTC. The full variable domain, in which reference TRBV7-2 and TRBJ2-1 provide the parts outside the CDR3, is GAGVSQSPSNKVTEKGKDVELRCDPISGHTALYWYRQSLGQGLEFLIYFQGNSAPDKSGLPSDRFSAERTGGSVSTLTIQRTQQEDSAVYLCASRPPAGTGATEQFFGPGTRLTVL.